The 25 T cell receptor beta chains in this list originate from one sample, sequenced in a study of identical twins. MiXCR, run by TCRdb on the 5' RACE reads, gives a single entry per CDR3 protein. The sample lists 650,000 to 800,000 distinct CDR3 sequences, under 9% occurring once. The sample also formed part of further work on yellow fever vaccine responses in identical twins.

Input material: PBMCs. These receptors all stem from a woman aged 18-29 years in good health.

The CDR3 here is CASRERWEKLFF. For the CDR3, the DNA is TGTGCCAGCAGGGAGAGGTGGGAAAAACTGTTTTTT. V and J are TRBV12-3 or TRBV12-4 and TRBJ1-4; D is undetermined. The ends were cut back, 6 bases at V and 8 bases at J, with 10 bases in the middle. CDR3 length equals 12 residues.

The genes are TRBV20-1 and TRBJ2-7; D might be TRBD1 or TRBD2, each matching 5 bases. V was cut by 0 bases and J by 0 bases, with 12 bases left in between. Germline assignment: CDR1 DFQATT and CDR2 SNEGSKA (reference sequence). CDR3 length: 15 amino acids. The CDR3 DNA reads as TGCAGTGCTAGAGATTGGGACGCTGGCTCCTACGAGCAGTACTTC. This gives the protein CSARDWDAGSYEQYF.

CDR3 region: CASRTLQGWKEAFF. The DNA for the CDR3 is TGTGCCAGCAGGACCCTACAGGGGTGGAAGGAGGCTTTCTTT. The chain combines TRBV27 with TRBJ1-1; 7 bases agree with TRBD1. CDR1 is MNHEY, CDR2 SMNVEV, per germline (reference sequence). The CDR3 contains 14 residues. With V trimmed by 6 bases and J by 11 bases, 15 bases remained unmatched.

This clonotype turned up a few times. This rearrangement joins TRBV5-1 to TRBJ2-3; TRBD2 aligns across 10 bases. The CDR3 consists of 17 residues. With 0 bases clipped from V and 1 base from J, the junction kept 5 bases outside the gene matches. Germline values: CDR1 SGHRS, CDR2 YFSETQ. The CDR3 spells CASSLVLAGRGTDTQYF. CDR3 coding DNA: TGCGCCAGCAGCTTGGTACTAGCGGGACGAGGCACAGATACGCAGTATTTT.

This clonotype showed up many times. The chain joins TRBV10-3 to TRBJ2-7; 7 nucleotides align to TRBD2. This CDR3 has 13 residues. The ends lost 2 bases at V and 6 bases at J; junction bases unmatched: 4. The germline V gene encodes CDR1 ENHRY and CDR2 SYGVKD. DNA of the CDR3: TGTGCCATCAGTGAGGGGGGGGAGTTCGAGCAGTACTTC. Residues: CAISEGGEFEQYF.

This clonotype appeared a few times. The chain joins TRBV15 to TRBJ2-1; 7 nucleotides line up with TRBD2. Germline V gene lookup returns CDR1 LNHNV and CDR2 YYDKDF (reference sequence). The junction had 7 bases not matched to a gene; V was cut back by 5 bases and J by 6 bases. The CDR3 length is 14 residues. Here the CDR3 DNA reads TGTGCCACCAGCTCTCGACTAGCCGGCAATGAGCAGTTCTTC. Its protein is CATSSRLAGNEQFF.

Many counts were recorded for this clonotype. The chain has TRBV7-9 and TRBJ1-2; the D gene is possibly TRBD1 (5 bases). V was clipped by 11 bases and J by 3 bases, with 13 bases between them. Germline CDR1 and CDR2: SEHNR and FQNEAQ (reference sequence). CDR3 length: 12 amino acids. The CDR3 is CASGQIDYGYTF. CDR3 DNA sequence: TGTGCCTCCGGACAAATTGACTATGGCTACACCTTC. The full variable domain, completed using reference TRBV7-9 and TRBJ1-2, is DTGVSQNPRHKITKRGQNVTFRCDPISEHNRLYWYRQTLGQGPEFLTYFQNEAQLEKSRLLSDRFSAERPKGSFSTLEIQRTEQGDSAMYLCASGQIDYGYTFGSGTRLTVV.

The CDR3 region has the DNA TGTGCCAGCAGCGTAGGGGACAGTGTAAACGAAAAACTGTTTTTT. As protein: CASSVGDSVNEKLFF. The V call is TRBV9, the J call TRBJ1-4; TRBD1 aligns across 7 bases. The germline gives CDR1 SGDLS, CDR2 YYNGEE. CDR3 length: 15 amino acids. The ends lost 0 bases at V and 8 bases at J; junction bases unmatched: 7.

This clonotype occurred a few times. The CDR3, as DNA: TGTGCCAGCAGCGTAGAGGGGGGAGGGTTCACTGAAGCTTTCTTT. Translating gives CASSVEGGGFTEAFF. The genes are TRBV9 and TRBJ1-1; D is possibly TRBD1 (6 bases). The CDR3 has 15 amino acids. In germline, CDR1 is SGDLS, CDR2 YYNGEE. Between the trimmed V and J ends, which lost 0 bases and 4 bases, there was a span of 13 bases.

The CDR3 sequence is CASSETGMSPPQHF. CDR3 in DNA: TGTGCCAGCAGTGAAACGGGCATGAGTCCGCCCCAGCATTTT. V is TRBV2 and J is TRBJ1-5, with D uncertain. The CDR3 spans 14 residues. Trimming took off 2 bases at V and 9 bases at J, with 14 bases between the two ends. Germline values: CDR1 SNHLY, CDR2 FYNNEI.

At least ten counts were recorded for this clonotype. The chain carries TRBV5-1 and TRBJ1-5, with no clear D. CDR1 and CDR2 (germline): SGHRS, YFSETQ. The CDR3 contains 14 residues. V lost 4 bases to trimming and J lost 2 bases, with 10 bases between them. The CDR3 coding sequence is TGCGCCAGCAGCGACGGGAGAGGCAATCAGCCCCAGCATTTT. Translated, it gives CASSDGRGNQPQHF.

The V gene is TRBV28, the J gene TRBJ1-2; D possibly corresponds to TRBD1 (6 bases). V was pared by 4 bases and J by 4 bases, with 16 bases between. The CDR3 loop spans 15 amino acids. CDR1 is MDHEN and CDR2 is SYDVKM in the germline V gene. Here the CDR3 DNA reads TGTGCCAGCAGTTCCGGGACACCCTTCAGCTATGGCTACACCTTC. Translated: CASSSGTPFSYGYTF.

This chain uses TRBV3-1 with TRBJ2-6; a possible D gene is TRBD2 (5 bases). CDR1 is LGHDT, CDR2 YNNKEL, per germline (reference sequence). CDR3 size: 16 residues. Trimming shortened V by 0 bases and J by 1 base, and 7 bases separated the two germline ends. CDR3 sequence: CASSQERGSGANVLTF. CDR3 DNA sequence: TGTGCCAGCAGCCAAGAGAGAGGGTCTGGGGCCAACGTCCTGACTTTC.

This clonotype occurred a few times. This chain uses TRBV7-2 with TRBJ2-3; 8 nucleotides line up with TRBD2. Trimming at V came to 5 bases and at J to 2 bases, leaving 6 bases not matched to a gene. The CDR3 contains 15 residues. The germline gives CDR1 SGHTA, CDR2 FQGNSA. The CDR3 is CASSGGLVVTDTQYF. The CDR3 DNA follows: TGTGCCAGCAGCGGGGGACTAGTCGTCACAGATACGCAGTATTTT.

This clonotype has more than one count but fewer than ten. CDR3 in DNA: TGTGCCAGCAGTGAGGCGGGGTACCAAGAGACCCAGTACTTC. Translating gives CASSEAGYQETQYF. The chain carries TRBV2 and TRBJ2-5, with TRBD2 as a possible D gene (6 bases). The CDR3 runs to 14 residues. Germline V lookup: CDR1 SNHLY, CDR2 FYNNEI. The V end lost 3 bases, the J end lost 0 bases, and 8 bases lay between the germline ends.

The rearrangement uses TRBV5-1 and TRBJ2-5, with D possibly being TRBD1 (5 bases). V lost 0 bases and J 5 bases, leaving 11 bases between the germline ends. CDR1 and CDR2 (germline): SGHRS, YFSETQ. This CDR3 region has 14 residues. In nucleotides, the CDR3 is TGCGCCAGCAGCTTGGTCAGGGTGTCGGAGACCCAGTACTTC. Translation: CASSLVRVSETQYF.

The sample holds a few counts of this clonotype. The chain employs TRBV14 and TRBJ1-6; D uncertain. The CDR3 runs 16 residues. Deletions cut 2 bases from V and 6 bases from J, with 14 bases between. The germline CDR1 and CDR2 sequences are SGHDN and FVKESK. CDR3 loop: CASSQYGIEPNSPLHF. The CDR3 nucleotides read TGTGCCAGCAGCCAATACGGGATTGAGCCTAATTCACCCCTCCACTTT.

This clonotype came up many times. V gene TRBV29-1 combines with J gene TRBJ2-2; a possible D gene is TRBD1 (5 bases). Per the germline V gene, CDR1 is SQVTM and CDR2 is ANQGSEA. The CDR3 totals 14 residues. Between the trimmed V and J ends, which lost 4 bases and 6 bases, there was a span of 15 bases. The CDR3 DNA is TGCAGCGTTGTTGTTCGACAGTCCGCCGGGGAGCTGTTTTTT. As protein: CSVVVRQSAGELFF.

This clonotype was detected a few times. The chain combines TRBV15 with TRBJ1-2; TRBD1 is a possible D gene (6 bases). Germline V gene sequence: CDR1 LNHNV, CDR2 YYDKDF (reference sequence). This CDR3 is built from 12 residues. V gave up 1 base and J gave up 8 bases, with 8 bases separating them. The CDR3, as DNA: TGTGCCACCAGCAGAGTTGGGGGCGGCTACACCTTC. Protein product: CATSRVGGGYTF.

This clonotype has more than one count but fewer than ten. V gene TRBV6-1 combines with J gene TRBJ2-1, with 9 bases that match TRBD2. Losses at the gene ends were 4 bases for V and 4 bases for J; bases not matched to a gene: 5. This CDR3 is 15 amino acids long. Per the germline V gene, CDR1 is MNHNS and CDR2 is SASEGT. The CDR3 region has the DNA TGTGCCAGCAGTGGATCTAGCGGGGTTTACAATGAGCAGTTCTTC. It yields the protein CASSGSSGVYNEQFF.

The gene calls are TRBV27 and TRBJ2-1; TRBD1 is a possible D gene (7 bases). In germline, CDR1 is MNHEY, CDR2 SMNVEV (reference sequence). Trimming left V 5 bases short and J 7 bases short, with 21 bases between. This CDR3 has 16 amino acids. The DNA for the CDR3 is TGTGCCAGCAGTCCCAGCGGAGGGGGCGCAAGAAATGAGCAGTTCTTC. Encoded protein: CASSPSGGGARNEQFF.

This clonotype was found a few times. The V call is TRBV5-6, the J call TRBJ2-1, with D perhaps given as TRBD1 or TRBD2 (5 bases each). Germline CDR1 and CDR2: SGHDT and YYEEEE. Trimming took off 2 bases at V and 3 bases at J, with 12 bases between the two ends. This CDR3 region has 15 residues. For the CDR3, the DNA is TGTGCCAGCAGCTTACCGGGACGGAACTACAATGAGCAGTTCTTC. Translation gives CASSLPGRNYNEQFF. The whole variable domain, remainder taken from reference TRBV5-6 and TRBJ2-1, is DAGVTQSPTHLIKTRGQQVTLRCSPKSGHDTVSWYQQALGQGPQFIFQYYEEEERQRGNFPDRFSGHQFPNYSSELNVNALLLGDSALYLCASSLPGRNYNEQFFGPGTRLTVL.

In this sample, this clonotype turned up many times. CDR3 nucleotides: TGCACCACTTTCGGGTCCTCCTACGAGCAGTACTTC. Translated, it gives CTTFGSSYEQYF. The chain recombines TRBV20-1 with TRBJ2-7; D is unclear. CDR1 and CDR2 (germline): DFQATT, SNEGSKA (reference sequence). This CDR3 has 12 amino acids.

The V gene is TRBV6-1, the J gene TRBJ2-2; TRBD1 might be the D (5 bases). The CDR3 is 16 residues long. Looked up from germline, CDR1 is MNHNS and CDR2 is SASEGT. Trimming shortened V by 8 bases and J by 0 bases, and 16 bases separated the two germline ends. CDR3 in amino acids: CASAPRQGANTGELFF. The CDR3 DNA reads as TGTGCCAGCGCCCCCCGGCAAGGGGCGAACACCGGGGAGCTGTTTTTT.

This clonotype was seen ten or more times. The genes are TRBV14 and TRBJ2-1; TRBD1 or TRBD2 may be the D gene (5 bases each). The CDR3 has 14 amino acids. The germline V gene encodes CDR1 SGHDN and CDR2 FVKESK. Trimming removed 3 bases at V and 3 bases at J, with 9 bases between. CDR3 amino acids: CASSHRGDYNEQFF. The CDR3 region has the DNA TGTGCCAGCAGCCACCGGGGCGACTACAATGAGCAGTTCTTC. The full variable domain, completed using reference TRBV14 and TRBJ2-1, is EAGVTQFPSHSVIEKGQTVTLRCDPISGHDNLYWYRRVMGKEIKFLLHFVKESKQDESGMPNNRFLAERTGGTYSTLKVQPAELEDSGVYFCASSHRGDYNEQFFGPGTRLTVL.